The TCR beta chain under discussion was sequenced for a study of regulatory T cells in long-lasting Graves disease. The TCR beta library used iRepertoire HTBI primers with Arm-PCR amplification of CDR3. TCRdb re-called the multiplex PCR reads through MiXCR, storing one row per CDR3 protein. The data contain around 460,000 distinct CDR3 sequences, around a fifth of them singletons. This clonotype was seen at least ten times. Time point here: persistent/refractory GD, antithyroid drugs over 5 years with positive TRAb. Scientists built the TCR library using RNA that was extracted from PBMCs. Deletions cut 5 bases from V and 8 bases from J, with 12 bases between. CDR1 and CDR2 from the germline V gene are MNHEY and SVGEGT. This CDR3 contains 12 residues.

This sequence was found in a female donor with Graves disease. V and J are TRBV6-2 or TRBV6-3 and TRBJ1-2; possibly TRBD1 for D (5 bases). The specimen comprised peripheral blood mononuclear cells (PBMCs), sampled when the disease was refractory, from a patient treated with antithyroid drugs. As DNA, the CDR3 is TGTGCCAGCAGTGAGCGGGGGAGAGGCTACACCTTC. The encoded protein is CASSERGRGYTF.